This T cell receptor (beta chain) was identified in a study of CD8+CD57+ T cells in acquired aplastic anemia. The overall study: The sorted CD4+ and CD8+ cells yielded an average approximately 3.2 ug of DNA. Study-wide findings and caveats: Both patients and controls carried the same twenty-nine CD8+ CDR3 sequences.

For this clonotype: Its target is unknown.

Profiles of TCR beta VDJ and CDR3 were generated from a genomic DNA template. In TCRdb, the reads were re-called with MiXCR into one record per CDR3 protein. The data contain over 150,000 distinct CDR3 sequences, about 48% of them singletons. Patients selected for sequencing had displayed CD8+CD57+ cell expansion by flow cytometry. Prior therapy had not been administered to any patient at the time of blood sampling. The TCR sequence derives from a human donor with aplastic anemia. The material sequenced was sorted CD4+, CD8+, or CD8+CD57+ T cells (not recorded which) from PBMCs.

CDR3 nucleotides: TGCGCCAGCAGCTTTACGAACACCATATATTTT. Encoded protein: CASSFTNTIYF. The J gene is TRBJ1-3, the V gene TRBV5-1, with unresolved D. The CDR3 is 11 amino acids. Germline lookup yields CDR1 SGHRS and CDR2 YFSETQ. Between the trimmed V and J ends, which lost 2 bases and 7 bases, there was a span of 4 bases.